Presented here are 13 T cell receptor beta chains from one specimen sequenced in a study of vaccination and CD4 T cells after COVID-19. Specified treatment: approximately 9-day PBMC culture with coronavirus spike peptide pools or control peptides (ViraFEST assay). Their cognate antigens are unknown. An Oncomine TCR Beta short-read assay was used to sequence the DNA from cultured CD4+ T cells. MiXCR, applied by TCRdb to the PCR reads, yields one record per CDR3 protein. The data show more than 15,000 distinct CDR3 sequences, with about 42% seen just once and about 6.3% held by the top ten. Material: CD4+ T cells from blood, cultured in vitro, obtained before SARS-CoV-2 vaccination. These receptors were collected from a human donor who had recovered from COVID-19.

This clonotype has more than one count but fewer than ten. V is TRBV20-1 and J is TRBJ1-2, with 8 nucleotides matching TRBD1. The V gene's germline CDR1 is DFQATT and CDR2 SNEGSKA (reference sequence). The CDR3 covers 13 residues. The V segment lost 5 bases and the J segment 7 bases; nucleotides outside the gene matches: 9. For the CDR3, the DNA is TGCAGTGCTGCGGACAGGGCCAGAGGTGGCTACACCTTC. Amino acids: CSAADRARGGYTF.

CDR3 nucleotides: TGTGCCAGCAGCGGGATTATGGGGGATACGCAGTATTTT. It specifies CASSGIMGDTQYF. This chain joins TRBV5-4 and TRBJ2-3; D gene ambiguous. In germline, CDR1 is SGHNT, CDR2 YYREEE (reference sequence). V was clipped by 4 bases and J by 6 bases, with 12 bases between them. This CDR3 has 13 amino acids.

As to this clonotype: The junction departs from the called germline gene at one end, perhaps through a read error. V and J are TRBV14 and TRBJ1-1; 7 nucleotides match TRBD1. Germline loops: CDR1 SGHDN, CDR2 FVKESK. The CDR3 consists of 14 residues. CDR3 DNA sequence: TGTGCCAGCAGCCAGAGCAGGGGGTTCACTGAAGCCTTCTTT. Protein: CASSQSRGFTEAFF.

This chain uses TRBV12-3 or TRBV12-4 with TRBJ1-5; D is uncertain. The CDR3 extends over 12 amino acids. With 8 bases removed from V and 4 bases from J, the gap between germline ends came to 9 bases. As DNA, the CDR3 is TGTGCCAGCGGTCGCTTGAATCAGCCCCAGCATTTT. Residues: CASGRLNQPQHF.

The chain uses TRBV30 and TRBJ1-5; TRBD1 is a possible D gene (5 bases). Germline V CDR1 and CDR2: GTSNPN, SVGIG (reference sequence). With 2 bases removed from V and 2 bases from J, the gap between germline ends came to 16 bases. This CDR3 contains 16 residues. CDR3 loop: CAWSSIGDRRNQPQHF. CDR3 coding DNA: TGTGCCTGGAGTTCGATAGGGGATCGTCGCAATCAGCCCCAGCATTTT.

This chain uses TRBV7-9 with TRBJ2-2; no clear D gene. V was pared by 5 bases and J by 2 bases, with 6 bases between. Germline loops: CDR1 SEHNR, CDR2 FQNEAQ (reference sequence). This CDR3 comprises 13 residues. The CDR3 reads CASSRDNTGELFF. CDR3 sequence (DNA): TGTGCCAGCAGCCGAGACAACACCGGGGAGCTGTTTTTT.

The chain joins TRBV6-2 or TRBV6-3 to TRBJ2-3; 13 bases are shared with TRBD2. V lost 5 bases, J lost 4 bases, and 6 bases stayed unmatched. This CDR3 spans 16 amino acids. In germline, CDR1 is MNHEY, CDR2 SVGEGT. The CDR3 DNA sequence: TGTGCCAGCAGTAAAGGACTAGCGGGAGTCGCAGATACGCAGTATTTT. It yields the protein CASSKGLAGVADTQYF.

This rearrangement joins TRBV7-9 to TRBJ2-7; D unresolved. CDR3 length: 12 amino acids. Germline loops: CDR1 SEHNR, CDR2 FQNEAQ (reference sequence). The ends were cut back, 1 base at V and 5 bases at J, with 6 bases in the middle. The CDR3 sequence is CASSLEGHEQYF. CDR3 coding DNA: TGTGCCAGCAGCTTAGAAGGGCACGAGCAGTACTTC.

This clonotype was seen a handful of times. The chain has TRBV6-1 and TRBJ1-5, with D perhaps matching TRBD1 (6 bases). The germline V gene has CDR1 MNHNS and CDR2 SASEGT. Trimming removed 6 bases from V and 4 bases from J, with 13 bases in between. This CDR3 contains 14 residues. The DNA of the CDR3 is TGTGCCAGCAGCTTGGGGGGCAAAAATCAGCCCCAGCATTTT. Encoded protein: CASSLGGKNQPQHF.

The chain links TRBV19 to TRBJ2-1; D is possibly TRBD1 (6 bases). Trimming took 7 bases from V and 2 from J, leaving 18 bases between them. CDR3 size: 16 residues. Per germline, CDR1 LNHDA and CDR2 SQIVND (reference sequence). CDR3 sequence: CASKYEGHTTYNEQFF. The CDR3 DNA reads as TGTGCCAGTAAGTATGAGGGACACACGACCTACAATGAGCAGTTCTTC.

The chain uses TRBV19 and TRBJ1-2, with D uncertain. Germline V gene data show CDR1 as LNHDA and CDR2 as SQIVND (reference sequence). CDR3 size: 13 residues. V lost 8 bases, J lost 3 bases, and 13 bases lay in between. CDR3: CASRGGQYYGYTF. CDR3 coding DNA: TGTGCCAGTCGTGGCGGGCAGTACTATGGCTACACCTTC.

This clonotype was counted between two and nine times. The J gene is TRBJ1-6, the V gene TRBV30, with D unresolved. CDR1 is GTSNPN, CDR2 SVGIG, per germline (reference sequence). Trimming shortened V by 2 bases and J by 8 bases, and 10 bases separated the two germline ends. There are 13 residues in the CDR3. This CDR3 is CAWSKGLDSPLHF. In DNA, the CDR3 is TGTGCCTGGAGTAAAGGGCTCGATTCACCCCTCCACTTT.

CDR3 loop: CASSSTGNGPRETQYF. DNA for the CDR3: TGTGCCAGCAGCTCCACAGGGAACGGCCCCCGAGAGACCCAGTACTTC. This rearrangement joins TRBV14 to TRBJ2-5; D is perhaps TRBD1 (6 bases). Trimming pared 5 bases from V and 4 bases from J, leaving 20 bases between. CDR1 and CDR2 (germline): SGHDN, FVKESK. This CDR3 comprises 16 residues. Full variable domain (rest looked up from reference TRBV14 and TRBJ2-5): EAGVTQFPSHSVIEKGQTVTLRCDPISGHDNLYWYRRVMGKEIKFLLHFVKESKQDESGMPNNRFLAERTGGTYSTLKVQPAELEDSGVYFCASSSTGNGPRETQYFGPGTRLLVL.